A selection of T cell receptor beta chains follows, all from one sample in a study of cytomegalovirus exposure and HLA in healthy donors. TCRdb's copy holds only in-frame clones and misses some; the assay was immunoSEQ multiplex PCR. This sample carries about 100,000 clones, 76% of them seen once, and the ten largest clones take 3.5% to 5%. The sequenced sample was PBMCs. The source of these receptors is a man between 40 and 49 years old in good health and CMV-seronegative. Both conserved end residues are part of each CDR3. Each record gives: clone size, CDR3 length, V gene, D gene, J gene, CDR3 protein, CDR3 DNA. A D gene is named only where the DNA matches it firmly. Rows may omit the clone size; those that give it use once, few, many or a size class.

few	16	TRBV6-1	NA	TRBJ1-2	CASSEMHYPDNYGYTF	TGTGCCAGCAGTGAAATGCACTACCCGGATAACTATGGCTACACCTTC
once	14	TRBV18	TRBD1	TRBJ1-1	CASGLGTVNTEAFF	TGTGCCAGCGGATTGGGGACAGTTAACACTGAAGCTTTCTTT
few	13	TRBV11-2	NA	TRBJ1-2	CASSPPDSYGYTF	TGTGCCAGCAGCCCACCGGACAGCTATGGCTACACCTTC
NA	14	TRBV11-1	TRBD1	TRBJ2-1	CASSTIRGRDEQFF	TGTGCCAGCAGCACGATAAGGGGGCGCGATGAGCAGTTCTTC
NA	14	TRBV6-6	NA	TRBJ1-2	CASTTPGGAGGYTF	TGTGCCAGCACCACCCCCGGGGGGGCAGGAGGCTACACCTTC
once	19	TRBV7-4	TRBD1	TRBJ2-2	CASSLAQFRRDSNTGELFF	TGTGCCAGCAGCTTAGCACAATTCCGCCGGGACAGTAACACCGGGGAGCTGTTTTTT
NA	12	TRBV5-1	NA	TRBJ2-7	CASSSPSYEQYF	TGCGCCAGCAGCTCCCCTTCCTACGAGCAGTACTTC
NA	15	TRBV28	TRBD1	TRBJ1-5	CASSYPGQGGQPQHF	TGTGCCAGCAGTTACCCTGGACAGGGCGGCCAGCCCCAGCATTTT
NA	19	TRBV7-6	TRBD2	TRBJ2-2	CASSLEVPSGGPGIGELFF	TGTGCCAGCAGCTTAGAGGTTCCTAGCGGGGGCCCAGGGATCGGGGAGCTGTTTTTT
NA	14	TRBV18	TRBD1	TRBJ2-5	CASSRQGRRETQYF	TGTGCCAGCTCGAGACAGGGGAGGCGAGAGACCCAGTACTTC
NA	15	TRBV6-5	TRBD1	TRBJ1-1	CASRPPGQSNTEAFF	TGTGCCAGCAGGCCCCCGGGACAGTCGAACACTGAAGCTTTCTTT
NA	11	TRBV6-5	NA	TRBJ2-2	CASRGTAQLFF	TGTGCCAGCAGGGGCACGGCGCAGCTGTTTTTT
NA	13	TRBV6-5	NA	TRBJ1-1	CASISSGVPEAFF	TGTGCCAGCATCTCTTCAGGGGTCCCTGAAGCTTTCTTT
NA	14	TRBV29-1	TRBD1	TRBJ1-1	CSATSPGQGTEAFF	TGCAGCGCCACTAGTCCGGGACAGGGAACTGAAGCTTTCTTT
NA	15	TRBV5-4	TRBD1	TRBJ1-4	CASSSRDRAYEKLFF	TGTGCCAGCAGCAGCCGGGACAGGGCTTATGAAAAACTGTTTTTT
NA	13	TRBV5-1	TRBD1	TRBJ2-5	CASSPSGQGMEYF	TGCGCCAGCAGCCCCTCGGGACAGGGGATGGAGTACTTC
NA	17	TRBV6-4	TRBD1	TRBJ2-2	CASSNPGQGGNTGELFF	TGTGCCAGCAGTAACCCGGGACAGGGAGGAAACACCGGGGAGCTGTTTTTT
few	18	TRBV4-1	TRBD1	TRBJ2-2	CASSQGQGLGMNTGELFF	TGCGCCAGCAGCCAAGGACAGGGGCTCGGAATGAACACCGGGGAGCTGTTTTTT
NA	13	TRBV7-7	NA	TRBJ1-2	CAILPPRAEGYTF	TGTGCTATCCTTCCGCCCAGGGCCGAGGGCTACACCTTC
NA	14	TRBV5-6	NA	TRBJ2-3	CASSYLRYTDTQYF	TGTGCCAGCAGCTATCTACGATACACAGATACGCAGTATTTT
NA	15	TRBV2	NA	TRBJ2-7	CASSLGALTLYEQYF	TGTGCCAGCAGCTTGGGGGCCCTCACCCTATACGAGCAGTACTTC
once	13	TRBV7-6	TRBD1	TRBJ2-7	CASSTGVGYEQYF	TGTGCCAGCAGTACAGGGGTGGGCTACGAGCAGTACTTC
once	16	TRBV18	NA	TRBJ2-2	CASSPRAGTNTGELFF	TGTGCCAGCTCACCACGAGCAGGGACGAACACCGGGGAGCTGTTTTTT
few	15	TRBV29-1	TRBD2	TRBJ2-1	CSVAGGAGGSNEQFF	TGCAGCGTTGCAGGTGGAGCGGGGGGGAGCAATGAGCAGTTCTTC
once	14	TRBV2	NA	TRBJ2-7	CASSEAFTGQEQYF	TGTGCCAGCAGTGAAGCTTTTACCGGACAAGAGCAGTACTTC
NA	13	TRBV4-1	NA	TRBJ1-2	CASSSTGRNGYTF	TGCGCCAGCAGCTCTACAGGGCGTAATGGCTACACCTTC
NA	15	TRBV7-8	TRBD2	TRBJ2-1	CASSLERGVVNEQFF	TGTGCCAGCAGCTTGGAGCGGGGGGTAGTCAATGAGCAGTTCTTC
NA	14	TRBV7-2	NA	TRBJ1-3	CASSRQGSGNTIYF	TGTGCCAGCAGCCGGCAGGGGAGCGGAAACACCATATATTTT
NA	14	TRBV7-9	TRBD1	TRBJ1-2	CASRRGQGGYGYTF	TGTGCCAGCAGGAGAGGACAGGGAGGCTATGGCTACACCTTC
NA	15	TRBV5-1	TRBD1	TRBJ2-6	CASSPDRAGANVLTF	TGCGCCAGCAGCCCTGACAGGGCTGGGGCCAACGTCCTGACTTTC
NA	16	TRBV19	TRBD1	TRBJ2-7	CASSTLGTGVPYEQYF	TGTGCCAGTAGTACTCTCGGGACAGGGGTCCCCTACGAGCAGTACTTC
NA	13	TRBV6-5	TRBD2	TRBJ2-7	CASTRSGGNEQYF	TGTGCCAGCACGAGGAGCGGGGGAAACGAGCAGTACTTC
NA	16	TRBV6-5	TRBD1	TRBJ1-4	CASSYLGTGANEKLFF	TGTGCCAGCAGTTACCTGGGGACAGGGGCTAATGAAAAACTGTTTTTT
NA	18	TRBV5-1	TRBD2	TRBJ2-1	CASSLAVSTSGVYNEQFF	TGCGCCAGCAGCTTGGCCGTCTCGACTAGCGGGGTCTACAATGAGCAGTTCTTC
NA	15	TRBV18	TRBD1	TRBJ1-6	CASSLQTGDNSPLHF	TGTGCCAGCTCACTACAGACAGGGGATAATTCACCCCTCCACTTT
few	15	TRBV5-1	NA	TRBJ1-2	CASSSNTGESRGYTF	TGCGCCAGCAGCTCGAATACGGGAGAAAGCAGGGGCTACACCTTC
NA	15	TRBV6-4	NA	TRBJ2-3	CASSASAVSTDTQYF	TGTGCCAGCAGTGCGTCCGCAGTTAGCACAGATACGCAGTATTTT
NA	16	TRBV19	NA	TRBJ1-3	CATIPRGQSLGNTIYF	TGTGCCACCATACCCCGAGGACAGTCCCTGGGAAACACCATATATTTT
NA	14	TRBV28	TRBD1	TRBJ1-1	CASSRGGIVAEAFF	TGTGCCAGCAGTAGAGGGGGCATAGTAGCTGAAGCTTTCTTT
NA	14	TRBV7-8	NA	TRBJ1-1	CASSLVRGNTEAFF	TGTGCCAGCAGCTTAGTCAGGGGGAACACTGAAGCTTTCTTT
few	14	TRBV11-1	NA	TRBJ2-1	CASKRGGSYNEQFF	TGTGCCAGCAAGAGGGGGGGTTCCTACAATGAGCAGTTCTTC
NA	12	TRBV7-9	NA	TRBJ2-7	CSSSAQGNEQYF	TGTTCCAGCAGCGCCCAGGGAAACGAGCAGTACTTC
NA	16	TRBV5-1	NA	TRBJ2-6	CASSLQGSGGANVLTF	TGCGCCAGCAGCTTACAGGGATCCGGAGGGGCCAACGTCCTGACTTTC